This record concerns one T cell receptor (beta chain) sequence. The data originate from a study of monozygotic twins with cystic fibrosis. Data came from immunoSEQ multiplex PCR; TCRdb stores just in-frame clones and leaves some out. The sample includes just over 35,000 clones, 90% to 95% of them seen just once. This CDR3 is 15 amino acids long. V shed 4 bases, J shed 3 bases, and the junction held 7 bases outside the gene matches. Germline-derived CDR1 and CDR2 are MNHEY and SMNVEV (reference sequence). Sequencing used blood. The V call is TRBV27, the J call TRBJ2-7; 9 nucleotides line up with TRBD2. This TCR came from a boy between 2 and 10 years old with cystic fibrosis. CDR3 bases: TGTGCCAGCAGTTCCAGGCGGGGGGGTGGCTACGAGCAGTACTTC. Its protein product is CASSSRRGGGYEQYF.